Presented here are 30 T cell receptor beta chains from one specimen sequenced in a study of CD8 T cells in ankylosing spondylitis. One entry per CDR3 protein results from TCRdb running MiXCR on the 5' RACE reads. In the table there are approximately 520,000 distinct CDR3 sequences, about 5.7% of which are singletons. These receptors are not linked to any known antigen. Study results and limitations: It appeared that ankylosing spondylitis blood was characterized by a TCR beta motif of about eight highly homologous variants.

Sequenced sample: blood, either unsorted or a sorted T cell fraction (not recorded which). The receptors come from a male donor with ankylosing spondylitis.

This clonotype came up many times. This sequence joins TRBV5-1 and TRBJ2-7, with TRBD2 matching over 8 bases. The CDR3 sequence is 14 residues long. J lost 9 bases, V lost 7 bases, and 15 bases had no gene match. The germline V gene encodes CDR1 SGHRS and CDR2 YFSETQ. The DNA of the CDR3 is TGCGCCAGCGGCCCGGGGCGGGGGGAAGTGGCGCAGTACTTC. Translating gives CASGPGRGEVAQYF.

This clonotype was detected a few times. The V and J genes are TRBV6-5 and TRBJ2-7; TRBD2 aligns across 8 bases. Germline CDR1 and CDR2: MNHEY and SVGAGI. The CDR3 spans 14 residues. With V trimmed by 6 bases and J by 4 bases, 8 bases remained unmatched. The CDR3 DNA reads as TGTGCCAGCAGGTATTCCGGGACTAGGTACGAGCAGTACTTC. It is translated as CASRYSGTRYEQYF.

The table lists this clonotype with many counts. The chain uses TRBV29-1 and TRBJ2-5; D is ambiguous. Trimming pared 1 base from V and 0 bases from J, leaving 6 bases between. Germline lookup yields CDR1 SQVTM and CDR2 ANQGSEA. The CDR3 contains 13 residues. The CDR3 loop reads CSVEGVYQETQYF. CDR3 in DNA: TGCAGCGTTGAAGGAGTGTACCAAGAGACCCAGTACTTC.

The CDR3 sequence is CARGPGIPYEQYF. CDR3 DNA: TGTGCCAGGGGCCCCGGGATCCCCTACGAGCAGTACTTC. This chain connects TRBV5-6 to TRBJ2-7, with TRBD2 as a possible D gene (5 bases). Trimming pared 8 bases from V and 2 bases from J, leaving 14 bases between. There are 13 residues in the CDR3. The germline gives CDR1 SGHDT, CDR2 YYEEEE.

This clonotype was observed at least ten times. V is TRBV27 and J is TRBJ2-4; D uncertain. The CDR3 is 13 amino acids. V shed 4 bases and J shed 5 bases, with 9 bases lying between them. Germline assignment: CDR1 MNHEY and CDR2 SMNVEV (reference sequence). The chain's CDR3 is CASSYVGENIQYF. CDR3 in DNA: TGTGCCAGCAGTTATGTGGGCGAAAACATTCAGTACTTC.

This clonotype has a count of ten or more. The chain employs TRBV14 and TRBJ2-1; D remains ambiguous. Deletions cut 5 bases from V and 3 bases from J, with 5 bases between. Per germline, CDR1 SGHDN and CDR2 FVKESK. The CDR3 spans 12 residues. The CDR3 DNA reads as TGTGCCAGCAGCAATAACTACAATGAGCAGTTCTTC. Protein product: CASSNNYNEQFF.

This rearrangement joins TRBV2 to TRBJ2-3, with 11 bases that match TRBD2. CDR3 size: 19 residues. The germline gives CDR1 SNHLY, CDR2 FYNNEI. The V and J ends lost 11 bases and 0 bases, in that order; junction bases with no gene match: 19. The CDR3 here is CAFCTYPWTSGLSTDTQYF. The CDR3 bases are TGTGCCTTCTGTACCTACCCGTGGACTAGCGGGCTTAGCACAGATACGCAGTATTTT.

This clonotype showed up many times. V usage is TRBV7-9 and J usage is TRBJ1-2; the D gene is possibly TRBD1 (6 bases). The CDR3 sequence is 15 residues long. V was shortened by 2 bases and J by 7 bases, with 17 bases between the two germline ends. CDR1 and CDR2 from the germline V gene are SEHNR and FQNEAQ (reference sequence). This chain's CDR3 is CASSLKNVRGGGYTF. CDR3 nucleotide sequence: TGTGCCAGCAGCTTAAAGAATGTCAGGGGAGGTGGCTACACCTTC.

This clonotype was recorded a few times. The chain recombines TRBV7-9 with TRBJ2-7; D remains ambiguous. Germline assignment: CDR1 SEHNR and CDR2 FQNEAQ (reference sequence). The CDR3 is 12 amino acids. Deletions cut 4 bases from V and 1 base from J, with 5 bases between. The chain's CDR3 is CASSWKSYEQYF. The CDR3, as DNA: TGTGCCAGCAGCTGGAAGTCCTACGAGCAGTACTTC.

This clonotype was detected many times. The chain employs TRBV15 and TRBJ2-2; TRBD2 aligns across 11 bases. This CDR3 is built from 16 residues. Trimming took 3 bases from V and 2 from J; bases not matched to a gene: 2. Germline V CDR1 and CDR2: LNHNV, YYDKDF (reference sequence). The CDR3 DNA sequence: TGTGCCACCAGCAGTCTAGCGGGAGGAAACACCGGGGAGCTGTTTTTT. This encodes CATSSLAGGNTGELFF.

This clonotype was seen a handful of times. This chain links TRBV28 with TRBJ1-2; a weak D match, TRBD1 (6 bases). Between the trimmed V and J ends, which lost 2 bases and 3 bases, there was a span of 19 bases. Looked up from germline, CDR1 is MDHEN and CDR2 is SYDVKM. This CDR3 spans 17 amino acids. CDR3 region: CASSLVGNRVYDYGYTF. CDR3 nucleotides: TGTGCCAGCAGTTTAGTCGGGAACAGGGTTTATGACTATGGCTACACCTTC.

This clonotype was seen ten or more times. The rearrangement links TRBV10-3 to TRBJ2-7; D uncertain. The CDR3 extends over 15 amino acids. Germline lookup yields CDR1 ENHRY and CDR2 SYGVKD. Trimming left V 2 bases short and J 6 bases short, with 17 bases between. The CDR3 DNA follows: TGTGCCATCAGTGAGAATTACAATCAGGCATCCGAGCAGTACTTC. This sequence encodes CAISENYNQASEQYF.

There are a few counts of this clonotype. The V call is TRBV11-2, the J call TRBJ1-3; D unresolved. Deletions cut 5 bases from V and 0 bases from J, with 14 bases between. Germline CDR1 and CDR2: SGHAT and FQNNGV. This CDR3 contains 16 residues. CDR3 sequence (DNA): TGTGCCAGCAGCCGACTACAGCGAATCTCTGGAAACACCATATATTTT. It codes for CASSRLQRISGNTIYF.

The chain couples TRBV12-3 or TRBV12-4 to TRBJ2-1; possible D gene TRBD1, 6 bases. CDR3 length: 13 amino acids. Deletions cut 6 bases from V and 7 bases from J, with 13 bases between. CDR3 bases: TGTGCCAGCAGGGGCCGGGGACATAATGAGCAGTTCTTC. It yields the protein CASRGRGHNEQFF.

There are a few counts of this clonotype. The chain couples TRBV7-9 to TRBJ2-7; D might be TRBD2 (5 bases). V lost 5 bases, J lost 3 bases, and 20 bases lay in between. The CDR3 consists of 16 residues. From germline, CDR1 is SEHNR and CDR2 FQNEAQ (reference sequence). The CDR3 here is CASSKRLGESDYEQYF. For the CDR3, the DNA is TGTGCCAGCAGCAAACGGCTGGGAGAATCCGACTACGAGCAGTACTTC. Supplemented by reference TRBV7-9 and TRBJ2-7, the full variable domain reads DTGVSQNPRHKITKRGQNVTFRCDPISEHNRLYWYRQTLGQGPEFLTYFQNEAQLEKSRLLSDRFSAERPKGSFSTLEIQRTEQGDSAMYLCASSKRLGESDYEQYFGPGTRLTVT.

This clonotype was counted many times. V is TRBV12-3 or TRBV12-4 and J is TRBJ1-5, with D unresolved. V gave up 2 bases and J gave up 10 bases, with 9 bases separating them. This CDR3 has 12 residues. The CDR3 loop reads CASSLRYNPQHF. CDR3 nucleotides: TGTGCCAGCAGTTTAAGGTATAATCCCCAGCATTTT.

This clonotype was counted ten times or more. In DNA form, the CDR3 reads TGCGCCAGCAGCTTGGTTGGCCTAGCGGGAAACACCGGGGAGCTGTTTTTT. Translated, it gives CASSLVGLAGNTGELFF. The V gene is TRBV5-1, the J gene TRBJ2-2, with 9 bases matching TRBD2. V shed 0 bases, J shed 2 bases, and the junction held 5 bases outside the gene matches. The CDR3 has 17 residues. Germline-derived CDR1 and CDR2 are SGHRS and YFSETQ.

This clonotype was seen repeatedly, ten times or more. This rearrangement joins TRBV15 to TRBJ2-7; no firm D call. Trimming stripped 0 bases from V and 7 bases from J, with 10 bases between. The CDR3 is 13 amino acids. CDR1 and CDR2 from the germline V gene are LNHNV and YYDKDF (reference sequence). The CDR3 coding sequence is TGTGCCACCAGCAGAGAAATGGAAGGGGAGCAGTACTTC. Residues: CATSREMEGEQYF.

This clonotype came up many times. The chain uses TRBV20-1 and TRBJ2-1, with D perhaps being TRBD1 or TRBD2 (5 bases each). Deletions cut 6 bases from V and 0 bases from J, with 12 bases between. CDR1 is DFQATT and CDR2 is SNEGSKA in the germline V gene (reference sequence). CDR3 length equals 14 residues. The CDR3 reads CSADRDPSYNEQFF. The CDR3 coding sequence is TGCAGTGCGGATCGGGACCCCTCCTACAATGAGCAGTTCTTC.

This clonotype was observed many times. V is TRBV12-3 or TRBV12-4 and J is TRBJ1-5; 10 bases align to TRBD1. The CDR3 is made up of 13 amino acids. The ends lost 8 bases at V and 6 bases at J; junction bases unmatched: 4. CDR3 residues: CASRDRGAQPQHF. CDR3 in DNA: TGTGCCAGCCGGGACAGGGGAGCTCAGCCCCAGCATTTT.

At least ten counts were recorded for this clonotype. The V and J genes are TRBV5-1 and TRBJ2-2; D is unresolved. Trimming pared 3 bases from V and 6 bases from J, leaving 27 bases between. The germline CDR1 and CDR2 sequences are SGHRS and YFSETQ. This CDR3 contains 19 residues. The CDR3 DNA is TGCGCCAGCAGCTCGGATATCGGCATAGGCCTCAAATTGCCCGGGGAGCTGTTTTTT. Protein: CASSSDIGIGLKLPGELFF. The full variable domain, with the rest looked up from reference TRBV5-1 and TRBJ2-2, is KAGVTQTPRYLIKTRGQQVTLSCSPISGHRSVSWYQQTPGQGLQFLFEYFSETQRNKGNFPGRFSGRQFSNSRSEMNVSTLELGDSALYLCASSSDIGIGLKLPGELFFGEGSRLTVL.

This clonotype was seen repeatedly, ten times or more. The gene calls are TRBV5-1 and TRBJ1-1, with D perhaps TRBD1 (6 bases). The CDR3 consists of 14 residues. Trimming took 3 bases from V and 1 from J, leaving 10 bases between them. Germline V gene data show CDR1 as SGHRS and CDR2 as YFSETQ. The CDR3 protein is CASSSSTGNTEAFF. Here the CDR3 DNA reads TGCGCCAGCAGCTCCTCGACAGGGAACACTGAAGCTTTCTTT.

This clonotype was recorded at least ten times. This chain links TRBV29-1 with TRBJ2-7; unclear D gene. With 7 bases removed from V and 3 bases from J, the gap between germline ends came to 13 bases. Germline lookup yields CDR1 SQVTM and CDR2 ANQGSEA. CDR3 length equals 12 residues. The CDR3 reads CSAWASDYEQYF. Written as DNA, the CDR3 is TGCAGCGCGTGGGCCAGCGACTACGAGCAGTACTTC.

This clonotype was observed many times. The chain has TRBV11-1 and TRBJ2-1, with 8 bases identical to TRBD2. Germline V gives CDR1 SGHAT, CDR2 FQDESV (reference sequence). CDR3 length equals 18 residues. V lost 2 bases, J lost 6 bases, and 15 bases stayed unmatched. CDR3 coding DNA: TGTGCCAGCAGCTTACCCCCTAGGTTAGCGGGGAAACGCAATGAGCAGTTCTTC. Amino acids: CASSLPPRLAGKRNEQFF.

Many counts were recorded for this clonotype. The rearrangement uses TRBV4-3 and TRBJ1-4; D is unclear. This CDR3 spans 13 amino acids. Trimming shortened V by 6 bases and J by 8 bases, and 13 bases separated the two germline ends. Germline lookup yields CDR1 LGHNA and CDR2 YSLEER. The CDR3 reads CASRRGGSEKLFF. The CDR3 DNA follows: TGCGCCAGCAGACGCGGAGGCTCCGAAAAACTGTTTTTT.

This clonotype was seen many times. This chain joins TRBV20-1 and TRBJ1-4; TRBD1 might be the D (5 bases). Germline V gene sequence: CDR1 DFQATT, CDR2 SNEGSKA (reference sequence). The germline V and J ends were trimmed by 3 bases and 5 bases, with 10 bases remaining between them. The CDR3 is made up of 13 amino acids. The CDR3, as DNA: TGCAGTGCTAGTAAATCAGGGAATGAAAAACTGTTTTTT. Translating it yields CSASKSGNEKLFF.

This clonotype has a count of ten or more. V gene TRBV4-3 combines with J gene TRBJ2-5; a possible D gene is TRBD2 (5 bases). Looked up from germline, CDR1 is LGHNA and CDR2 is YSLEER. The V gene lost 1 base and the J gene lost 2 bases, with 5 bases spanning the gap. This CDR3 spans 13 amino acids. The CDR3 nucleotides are TGCGCCAGCAGCCAAGGGACTCAAGAGACCCAGTACTTC. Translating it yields CASSQGTQETQYF.

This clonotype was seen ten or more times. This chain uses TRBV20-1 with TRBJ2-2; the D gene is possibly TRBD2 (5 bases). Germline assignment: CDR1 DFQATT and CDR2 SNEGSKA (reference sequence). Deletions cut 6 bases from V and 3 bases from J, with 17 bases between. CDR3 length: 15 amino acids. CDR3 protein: CSASLSWEHTGELFF. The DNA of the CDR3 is TGCAGTGCGAGCCTCAGCTGGGAGCACACCGGGGAGCTGTTTTTT.

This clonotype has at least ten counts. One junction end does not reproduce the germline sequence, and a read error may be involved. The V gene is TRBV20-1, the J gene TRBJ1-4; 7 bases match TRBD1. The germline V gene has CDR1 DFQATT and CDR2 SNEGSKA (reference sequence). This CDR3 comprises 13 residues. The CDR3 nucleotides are TGCAGTGCCAGAGGGGGCAGGGAGGAAAAACTGTTTTTT. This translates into CSARGGREEKLFF.

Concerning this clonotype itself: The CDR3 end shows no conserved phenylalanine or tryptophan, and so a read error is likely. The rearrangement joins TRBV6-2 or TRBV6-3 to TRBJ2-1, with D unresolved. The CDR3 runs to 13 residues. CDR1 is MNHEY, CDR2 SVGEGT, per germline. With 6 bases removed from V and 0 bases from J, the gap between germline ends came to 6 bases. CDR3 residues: CASRQSSYNEQFL. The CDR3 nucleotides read TGTGCCAGCAGACAGAGCTCCTACAATGAGCAGTTCCTC.